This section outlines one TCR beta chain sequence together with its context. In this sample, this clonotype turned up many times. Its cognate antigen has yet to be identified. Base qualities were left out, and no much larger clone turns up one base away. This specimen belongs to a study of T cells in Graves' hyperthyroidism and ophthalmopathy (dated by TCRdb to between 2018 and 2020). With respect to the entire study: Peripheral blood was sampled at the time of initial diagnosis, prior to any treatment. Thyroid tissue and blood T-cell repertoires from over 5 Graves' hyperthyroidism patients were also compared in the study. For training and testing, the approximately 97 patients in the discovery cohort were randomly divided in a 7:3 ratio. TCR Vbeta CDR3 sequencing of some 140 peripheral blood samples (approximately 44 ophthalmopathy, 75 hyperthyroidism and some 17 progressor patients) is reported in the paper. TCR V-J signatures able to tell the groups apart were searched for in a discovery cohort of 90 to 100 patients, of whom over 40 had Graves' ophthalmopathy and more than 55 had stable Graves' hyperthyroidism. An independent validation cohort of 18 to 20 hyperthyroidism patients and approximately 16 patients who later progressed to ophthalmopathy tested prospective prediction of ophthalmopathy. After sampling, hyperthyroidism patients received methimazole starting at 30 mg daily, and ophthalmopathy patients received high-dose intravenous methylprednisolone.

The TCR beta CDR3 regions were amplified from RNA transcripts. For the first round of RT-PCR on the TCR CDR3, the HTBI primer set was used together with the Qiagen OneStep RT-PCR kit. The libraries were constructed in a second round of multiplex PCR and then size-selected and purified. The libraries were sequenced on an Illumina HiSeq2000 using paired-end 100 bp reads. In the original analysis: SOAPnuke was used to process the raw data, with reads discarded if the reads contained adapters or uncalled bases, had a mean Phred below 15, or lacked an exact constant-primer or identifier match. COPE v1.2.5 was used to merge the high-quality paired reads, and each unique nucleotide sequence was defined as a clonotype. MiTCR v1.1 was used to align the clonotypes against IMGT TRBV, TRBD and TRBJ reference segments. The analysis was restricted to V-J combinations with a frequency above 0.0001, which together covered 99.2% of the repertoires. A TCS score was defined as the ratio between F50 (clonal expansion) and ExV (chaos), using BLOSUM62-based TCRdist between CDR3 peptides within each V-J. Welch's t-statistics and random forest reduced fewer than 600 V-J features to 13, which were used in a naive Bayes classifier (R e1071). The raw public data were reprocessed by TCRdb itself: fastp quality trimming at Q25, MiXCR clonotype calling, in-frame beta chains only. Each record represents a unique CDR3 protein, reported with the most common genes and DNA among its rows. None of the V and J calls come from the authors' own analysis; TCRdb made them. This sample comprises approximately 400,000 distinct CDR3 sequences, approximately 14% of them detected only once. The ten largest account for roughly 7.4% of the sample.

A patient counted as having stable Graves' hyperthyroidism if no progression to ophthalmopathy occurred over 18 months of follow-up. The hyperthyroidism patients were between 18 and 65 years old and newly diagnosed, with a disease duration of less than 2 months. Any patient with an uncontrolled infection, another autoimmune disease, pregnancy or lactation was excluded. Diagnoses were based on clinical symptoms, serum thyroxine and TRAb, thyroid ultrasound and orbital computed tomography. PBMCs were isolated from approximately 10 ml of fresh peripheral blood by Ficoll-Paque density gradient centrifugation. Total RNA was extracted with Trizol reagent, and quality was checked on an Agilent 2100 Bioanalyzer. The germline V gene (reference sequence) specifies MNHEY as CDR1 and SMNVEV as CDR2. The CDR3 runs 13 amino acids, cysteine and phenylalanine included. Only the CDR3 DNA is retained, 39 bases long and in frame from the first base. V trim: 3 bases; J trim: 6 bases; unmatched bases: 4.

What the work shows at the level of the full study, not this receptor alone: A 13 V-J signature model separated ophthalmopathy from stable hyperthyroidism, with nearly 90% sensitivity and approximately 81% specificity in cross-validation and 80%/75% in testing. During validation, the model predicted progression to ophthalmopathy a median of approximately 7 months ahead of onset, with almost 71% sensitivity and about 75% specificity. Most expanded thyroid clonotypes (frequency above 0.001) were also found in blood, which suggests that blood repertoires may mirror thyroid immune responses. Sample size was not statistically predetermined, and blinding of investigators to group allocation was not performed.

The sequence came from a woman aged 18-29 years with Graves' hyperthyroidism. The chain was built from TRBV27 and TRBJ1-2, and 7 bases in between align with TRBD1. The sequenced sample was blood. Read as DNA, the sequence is TGTGCCAGCAGTTTTCGGGACAGCCATGGCTACACCTTC. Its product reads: CASSFRDSHGYTF.